The TCR beta chain under discussion was sequenced for a study of vaccination and CD4 T cells after COVID-19. Study overall: Diagnosis preceded the drawing of post-COVID samples by a median roughly 93 days (range 35 to 161). The cells were exposed to overlapping spike peptides originating from SARS-CoV-2, HCoV-NL63, HCoV-OC43 and HCoV-229E for stimulation.

The germline V and J ends were trimmed by 3 bases and 4 bases, with 18 bases remaining between them. The germline CDR1 and CDR2 sequences are MGHDK and SYGVNS. There are 16 residues in the CDR3. Note on this clonotype: Its matching antigen is unknown.

Indicated treatment: approximately 10-day PBMC culture with coronavirus spike peptide pools or control peptides (ViraFEST assay). Collection of the unexposed donor's CD4+ T cells took place before the COVID-19 pandemic (2011-2018). Oncomine TCR Beta short-read sequencing was applied to DNA from cultured CD4+ T cells. TCRdb re-analysed the PCR reads in MiXCR, keeping a single row per CDR3 protein. The profile shows 3,500 to 4,500 distinct CDR3 sequences, 35% to 40% of them singletons. The source material was CD4+ T cells from blood, cultured in vitro. This receptor was obtained from a human donor in good health. The chain couples TRBV25-1 to TRBJ1-2; D is possibly TRBD1 (5 bases). The CDR3 nucleotides are TGTGCCAGCAGTGAGACAAACGACTTGGGGGGCTATGGCTACACCTTC. Its translation: CASSETNDLGGYGYTF.